Listed below are T cell receptor beta chains from one sample, sequenced in a study of blood T cell repertoires in COVID-19. This table comes from immunoSEQ multiplex PCR, and its TCRdb copy is limited to in-frame clones, with some not included. This repertoire shows about 350,000 clones, 87% found once; its top ten account for approximately 1%. Source material: PBMCs or T cells enriched from blood (not recorded which). These receptors were obtained from a woman in her 30s who had recovered from COVID-19. The CDR3 runs from the conserved cysteine through the conserved F or W. A D gene is named only where the DNA matches it firmly. Clone size is given for some rows only: seen once, a few or many times, or a class if the clone is expanded.

TRBJ2-5 | . | TRBV5-4 | TRBD1 | CASSRGQGAETQYF | TGTGCCAGCAGCCGGGGACAGGGTGCGGAGACCCAGTACTTC
TRBJ2-7 | . | TRBV19 | . | CASSQTTQSSYEQYF | TGTGCCAGTAGTCAGACAACCCAAAGCTCCTACGAGCAGTACTTC
TRBJ2-3 | . | TRBV7-2 | TRBD2 | CASSLTAGADTQYF | TGTGCCAGCAGCTTAACGGCGGGGGCAGATACGCAGTATTTT
TRBJ2-3 | . | TRBV24-1 | TRBD1 | CATSDTTGGEDTQYF | TGTGCCACCAGTGATACGACAGGGGGCGAGGATACGCAGTATTTT
TRBJ1-3 | few | TRBV19 | . | CASSISGAHSGNTIYF | TGTGCCAGTAGTATTTCAGGGGCCCACTCTGGAAACACCATATATTTT
TRBJ2-7 | few | TRBV11-2 | TRBD1 | CASSAGTGPYEQYF | TGTGCCAGCAGCGCAGGGACAGGGCCCTACGAGCAGTACTTC
TRBJ1-2 | once | TRBV3-1/TRBV3-2 | TRBD1 | CASSQGNRDSNYGYTF | TGTGCCAGCAGCCAAGGAAACCGGGACAGTAACTATGGCTACACCTTC
TRBJ1-2 | . | TRBV6-5 | . | CASKAGASYGYTF | TGTGCCAGCAAAGCAGGGGCCAGCTATGGCTACACCTTC
TRBJ1-3 | . | TRBV4-3 | . | CASSQATGDSGNTIYF | TGCGCCAGCAGCCAAGCCACAGGAGACTCTGGAAACACCATATATTTT
TRBJ2-5 | . | TRBV15 | . | CATSSGRKETQYF | TGTGCCACCAGCAGCGGCAGGAAAGAGACCCAGTACTTC
TRBJ1-6 | few | TRBV28 | TRBD1 | CASSKSDRGFLHF | TGTGCCAGCAGTAAATCCGACAGGGGGTTCCTCCACTTT
TRBJ1-3 | . | TRBV4-3 | TRBD1 | CASSPHSPGQGARNTIYF | TGCGCCAGCAGCCCCCACAGTCCGGGACAGGGGGCAAGAAACACCATATATTTT
TRBJ2-5 | . | TRBV4-3 | . | CASSQDRRTLGYF | TGCGCCAGCAGCCAAGATCGTCGTACCCTCGGGTACTTC
TRBJ1-2 | few | TRBV7-2 | . | CASSSAGNGYGYTF | TGTGCCAGCAGCTCCGCAGGGAATGGTTATGGCTACACCTTC
TRBJ2-3 | . | TRBV24-1 | . | CATSDVGAQYF | TGTGCCACCAGTGATGTCGGTGCGCAGTATTTT
TRBJ1-3 | . | TRBV5-6 | . | CASSDQFGGYSGNTIYF | TGTGCCAGCAGCGACCAGTTCGGGGGTTACTCTGGAAACACCATATATTTT
TRBJ1-5 | . | TRBV11-2 | . | CASSLGGRADGDQPQHF | TGTGCCAGCAGCTTAGGGGGGCGGGCGGATGGTGATCAGCCCCAGCATTTT
TRBJ1-4 | . | TRBV5-6 | . | CASSPIGPGEKLFF | TGTGCCAGCAGCCCCATTGGGCCCGGTGAAAAACTGTTTTTT
TRBJ2-1 | . | TRBV4-3 | . | CASSQERVAPYNEQFF | TGCGCCAGCAGCCAAGAGAGGGTGGCCCCCTACAATGAGCAGTTCTTC
TRBJ1-2 | . | TRBV3-1/TRBV3-2 | . | CASSPADNYGYTF | TGTGCCAGCAGCCCCGCGGATAACTATGGCTACACCTTC